This T cell receptor (beta chain) appears in the sequencing data of a study of T cell changes during pregnancy in multiple sclerosis. This clone has only a few counts. The sample carries other DNA sequences with the same CDR3. Germline values: CDR1 SGHTA, CDR2 FQGTGA. V shed 5 bases, J shed 3 bases, and the junction held 3 bases outside the gene matches. CDR3 size: 13 residues. The protocol was immunoSEQ multiplex PCR, while the TCRdb copy is restricted to in-frame clones and leaves out a portion. The sample has tens of thousands of clones, roughly 91% seen once. The receptor was isolated from a female donor in good health, enrolled as a control in a pregnancy study. The chain links TRBV7-3 to TRBJ1-1; 7 nucleotides agree with TRBD1. The sequenced sample was peripheral blood, obtained after pregnancy. The CDR3 is CASSRDRDTEAFF. The CDR3 DNA reads as TGTGCCAGCAGCCGCGACAGGGACACTGAAGCTTTCTTT.